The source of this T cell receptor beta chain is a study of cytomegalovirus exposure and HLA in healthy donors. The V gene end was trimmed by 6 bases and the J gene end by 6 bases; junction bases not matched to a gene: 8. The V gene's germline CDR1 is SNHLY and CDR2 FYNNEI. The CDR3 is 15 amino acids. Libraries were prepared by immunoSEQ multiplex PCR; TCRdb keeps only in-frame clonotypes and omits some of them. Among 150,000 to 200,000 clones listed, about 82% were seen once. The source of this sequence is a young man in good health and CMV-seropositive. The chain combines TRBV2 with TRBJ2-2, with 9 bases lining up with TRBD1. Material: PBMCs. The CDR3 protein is CASREKTGGSGELFF. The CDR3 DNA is TGTGCCAGCAGGGAGAAGACAGGGGGGTCCGGGGAGCTGTTTTTT.